The TCR beta chain under discussion was sequenced for a study of T-cell memory formation after mild COVID-19. Study overall: Clusters were largely donor specific.

MiXCR, applied by TCRdb to the 5' RACE reads, yields one record per CDR3 protein. The sample lists hundreds of thousands of distinct CDR3 sequences; roughly 25% were seen once. V lost 4 bases and J lost 6; bases outside the gene matches: 20. Germline CDR1 MDHEN, CDR2 SYDVKM. There are 19 residues in the CDR3. Overall study results and limits: Pre-infection memory harbored some responding clones, suggesting cross-reactive memory joined. Contracting CD8+ clones were enriched in EMRA, CD4+ mainly in CM and EM. A second wave expanding day 15 to 37 was CD4+-biased; contracting clones were balanced.

This clonotype was counted between two and nine times. Its cognate antigen is unknown. Sequenced sample: PBMCs or a T cell subset sorted from them (not recorded which). The chain uses TRBV28 and TRBJ2-1; 8 nucleotides match TRBD2. The sequence was collected from an adult woman who had mild COVID-19 (a few samples of this study predate the infection). Cell type and time point are not known. The DNA for the CDR3 is TGTGCCAGCAGTTCACCCTTCGTGGCGGGAGGAAGCCTACGCAATGAGCAGTTCTTC. Amino acids: CASSSPFVAGGSLRNEQFF.